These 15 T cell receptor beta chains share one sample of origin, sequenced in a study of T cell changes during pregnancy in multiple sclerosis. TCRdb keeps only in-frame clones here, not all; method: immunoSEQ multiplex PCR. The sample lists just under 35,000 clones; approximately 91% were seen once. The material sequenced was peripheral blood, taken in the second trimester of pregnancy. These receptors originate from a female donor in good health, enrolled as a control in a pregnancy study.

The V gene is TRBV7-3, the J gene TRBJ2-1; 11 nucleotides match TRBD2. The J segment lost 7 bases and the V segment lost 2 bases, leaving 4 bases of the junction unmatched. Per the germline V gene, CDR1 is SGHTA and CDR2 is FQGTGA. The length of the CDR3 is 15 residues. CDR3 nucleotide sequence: TGTGCCAGCAGCTTAGAGCTAGCGGGAGGAAATGAGCAGTTCTTC. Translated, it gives CASSLELAGGNEQFF.

CDR3 coding DNA: TGTGCCATCAGTGAGAGAATTGGCGGGGGCCTCTCTAACACCGGGGAGCTGTTTTTT. This codes for CAISERIGGGLSNTGELFF. The chain carries TRBV10-3 and TRBJ2-2; weak D call: TRBD2 (7 bases). The CDR3 sequence is 19 residues long. Trimming took off 2 bases at V and 2 bases at J, with 21 bases between the two ends. Germline V lookup: CDR1 ENHRY, CDR2 SYGVKD.

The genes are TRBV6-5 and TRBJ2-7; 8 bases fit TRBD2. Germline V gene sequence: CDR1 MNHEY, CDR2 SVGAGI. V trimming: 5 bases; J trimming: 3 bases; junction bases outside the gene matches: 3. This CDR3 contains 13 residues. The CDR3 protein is CASSRGGIYEQYF. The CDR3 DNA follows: TGTGCCAGCAGTCGGGGGGGGATCTACGAGCAGTACTTC.

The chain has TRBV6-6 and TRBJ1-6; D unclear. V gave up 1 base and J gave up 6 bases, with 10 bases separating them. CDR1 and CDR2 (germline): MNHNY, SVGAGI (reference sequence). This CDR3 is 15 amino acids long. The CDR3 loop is CASSYLSRGNSPLHF. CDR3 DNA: TGTGCCAGCAGTTACTTATCCCGGGGTAATTCACCCCTCCACTTT.

CDR3 nucleotide sequence: TGTGCCAGCAGTTACTCGACAGCGATAACTGAAGCTTTCTTT. This encodes CASSYSTAITEAFF. V and J are TRBV6-5 and TRBJ1-1; weak D call: TRBD1 (5 bases). V was trimmed by 0 bases and J by 5 bases, leaving 10 bases between them. CDR1 and CDR2 from the germline V gene are MNHEY and SVGAGI. The CDR3 spans 14 residues.

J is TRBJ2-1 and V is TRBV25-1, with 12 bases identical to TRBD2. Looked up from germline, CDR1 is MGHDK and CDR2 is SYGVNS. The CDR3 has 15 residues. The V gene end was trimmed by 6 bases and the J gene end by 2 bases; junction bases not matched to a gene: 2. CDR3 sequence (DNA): TGTGCCAGCAGAGCTAGCGGGGGGGCCTACAATGAGCAGTTCTTC. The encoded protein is CASRASGGAYNEQFF.

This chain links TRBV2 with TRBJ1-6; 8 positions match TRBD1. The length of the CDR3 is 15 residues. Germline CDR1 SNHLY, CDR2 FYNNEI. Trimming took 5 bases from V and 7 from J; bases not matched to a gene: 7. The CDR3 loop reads CASSRTGGKNSPLHF. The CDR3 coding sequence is TGTGCCAGCAGTAGAACAGGGGGTAAGAATTCACCCCTCCACTTT.

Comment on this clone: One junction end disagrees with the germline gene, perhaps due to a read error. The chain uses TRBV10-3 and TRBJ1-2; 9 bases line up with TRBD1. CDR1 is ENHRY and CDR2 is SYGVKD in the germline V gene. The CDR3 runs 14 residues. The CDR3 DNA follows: TGTGCCAGCAGTTACGCGGGACAGGGCTATGGCTACACCTTC. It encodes CASSYAGQGYGYTF.

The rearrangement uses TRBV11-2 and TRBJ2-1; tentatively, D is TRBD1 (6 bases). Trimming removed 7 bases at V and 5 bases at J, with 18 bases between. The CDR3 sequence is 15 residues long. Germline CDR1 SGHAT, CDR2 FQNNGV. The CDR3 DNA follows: TGTGCCAGCACTGATACAGGGAAGTGGAACAATGAGCAGTTCTTC. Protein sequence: CASTDTGKWNNEQFF.

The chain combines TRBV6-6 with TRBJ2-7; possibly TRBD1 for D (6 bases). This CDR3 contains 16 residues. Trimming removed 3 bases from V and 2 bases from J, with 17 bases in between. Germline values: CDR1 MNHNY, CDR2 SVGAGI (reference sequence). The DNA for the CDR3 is TGTGCCAGCAGTTATTTACCAATGGGGGCCACCTACGAGCAGTACTTC. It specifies CASSYLPMGATYEQYF.

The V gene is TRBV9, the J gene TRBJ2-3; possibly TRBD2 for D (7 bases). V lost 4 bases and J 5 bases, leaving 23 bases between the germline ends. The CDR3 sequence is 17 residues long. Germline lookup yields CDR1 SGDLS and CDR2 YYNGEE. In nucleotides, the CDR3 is TGTGCCAGCAGCCGCTCGGGGGGCCGCTCCCGGGGAGATACGCAGTATTTT. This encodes CASSRSGGRSRGDTQYF.

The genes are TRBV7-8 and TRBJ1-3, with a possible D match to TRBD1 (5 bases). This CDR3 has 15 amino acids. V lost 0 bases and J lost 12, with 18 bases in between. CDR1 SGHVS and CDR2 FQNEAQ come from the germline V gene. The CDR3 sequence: CASSLARGGKGNIYF. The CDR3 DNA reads TGTGCCAGCAGCTTAGCGAGGGGCGGGAAAGGGAACATATATTTT.

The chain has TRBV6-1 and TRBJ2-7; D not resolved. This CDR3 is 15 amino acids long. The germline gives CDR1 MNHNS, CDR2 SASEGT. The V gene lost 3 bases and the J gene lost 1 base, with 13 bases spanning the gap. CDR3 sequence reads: CASSEDRLLSYEQYF. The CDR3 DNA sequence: TGTGCCAGCAGTGAGGATAGACTTCTGTCCTACGAGCAGTACTTC.

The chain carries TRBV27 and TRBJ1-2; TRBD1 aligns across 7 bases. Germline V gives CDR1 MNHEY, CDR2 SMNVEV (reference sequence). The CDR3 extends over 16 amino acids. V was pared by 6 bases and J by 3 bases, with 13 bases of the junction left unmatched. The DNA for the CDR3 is TGTGCCAGCAGCCGGACAGGCACATGGGAGGACTATGGCTACACCTTC. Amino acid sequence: CASSRTGTWEDYGYTF.

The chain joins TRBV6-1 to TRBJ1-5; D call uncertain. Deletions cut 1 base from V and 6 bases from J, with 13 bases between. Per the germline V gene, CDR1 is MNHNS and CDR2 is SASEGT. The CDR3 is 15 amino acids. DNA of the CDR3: TGTGCCAGCAGTGAAGGGCAGGCTCTAAGTCAGCCCCAGCATTTT. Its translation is CASSEGQALSQPQHF.